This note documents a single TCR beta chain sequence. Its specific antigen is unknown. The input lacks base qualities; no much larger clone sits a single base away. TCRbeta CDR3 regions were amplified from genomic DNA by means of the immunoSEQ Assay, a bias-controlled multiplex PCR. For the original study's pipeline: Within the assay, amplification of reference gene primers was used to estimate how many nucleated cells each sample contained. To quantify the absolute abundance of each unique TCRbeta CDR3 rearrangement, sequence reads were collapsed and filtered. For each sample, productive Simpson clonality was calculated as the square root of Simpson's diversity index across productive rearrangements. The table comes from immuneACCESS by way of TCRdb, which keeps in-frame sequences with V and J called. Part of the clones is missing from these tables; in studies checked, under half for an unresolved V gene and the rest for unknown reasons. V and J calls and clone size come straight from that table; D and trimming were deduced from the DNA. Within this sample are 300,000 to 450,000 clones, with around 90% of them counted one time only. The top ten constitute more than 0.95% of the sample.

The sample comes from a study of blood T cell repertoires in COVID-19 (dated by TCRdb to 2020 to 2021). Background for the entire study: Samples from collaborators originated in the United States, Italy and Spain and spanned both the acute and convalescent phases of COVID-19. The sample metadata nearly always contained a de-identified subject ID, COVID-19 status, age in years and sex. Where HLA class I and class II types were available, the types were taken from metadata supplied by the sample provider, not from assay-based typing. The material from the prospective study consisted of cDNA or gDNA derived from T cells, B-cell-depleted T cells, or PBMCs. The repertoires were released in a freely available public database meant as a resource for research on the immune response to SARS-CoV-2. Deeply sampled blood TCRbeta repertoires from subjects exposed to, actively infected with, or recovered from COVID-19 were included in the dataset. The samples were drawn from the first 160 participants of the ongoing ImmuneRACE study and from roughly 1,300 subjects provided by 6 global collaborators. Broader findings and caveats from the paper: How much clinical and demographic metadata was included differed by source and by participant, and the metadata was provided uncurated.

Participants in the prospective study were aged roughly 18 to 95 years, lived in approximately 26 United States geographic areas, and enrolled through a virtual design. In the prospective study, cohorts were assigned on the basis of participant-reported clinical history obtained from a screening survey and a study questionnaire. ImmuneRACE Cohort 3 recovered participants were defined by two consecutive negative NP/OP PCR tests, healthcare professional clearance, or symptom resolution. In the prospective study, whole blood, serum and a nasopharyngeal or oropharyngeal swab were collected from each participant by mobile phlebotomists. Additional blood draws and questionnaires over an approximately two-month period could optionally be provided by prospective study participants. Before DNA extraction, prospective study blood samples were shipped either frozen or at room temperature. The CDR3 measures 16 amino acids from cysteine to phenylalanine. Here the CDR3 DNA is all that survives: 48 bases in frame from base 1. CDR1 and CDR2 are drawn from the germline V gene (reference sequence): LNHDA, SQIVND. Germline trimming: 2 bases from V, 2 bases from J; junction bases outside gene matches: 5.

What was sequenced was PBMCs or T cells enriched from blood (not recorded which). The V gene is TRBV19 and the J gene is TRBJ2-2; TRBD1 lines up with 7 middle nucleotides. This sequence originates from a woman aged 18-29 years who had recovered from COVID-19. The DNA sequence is TGTGCCAGTAGTATACCGGGACAGAGTAACACCGGGGAGCTGTTTTTT. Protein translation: CASSIPGQSNTGELFF.